These T cell receptor beta chains were read from a single sample in a study of CD8 T cells in Susac syndrome. TCRdb ran MiXCR on the immunoSEQ multiplex PCR reads and lists one entry per CDR3 protein. The top ten clones hold around 0.12% of a sample with 250,000 to 300,000 distinct CDR3 sequences, roughly 85% of them seen once. Sequenced material: CD8+ T cells from PBMCs. The receptors were gathered from a human donor with multiple sclerosis. Both conserved end residues are part of each CDR3. D genes are given only for firm matches. Clone size is shown for a subset of rows, as once, few, many or a class of expanded clone.

len	j_gene	d_gene	abundance	v_gene	CDR3aa	CDR3nt
15	TRBJ2-7	.	.	TRBV4-1	CASSQKDSLTYEQYF	TGCGCCAGCAGCCAGAAGGACAGCCTAACCTACGAGCAGTACTTC
12	TRBJ1-1	.	.	TRBV5-4	CAGGRGDSEAFF	TGTGCCGGGGGGCGGGGCGATTCTGAAGCTTTCTTT
16	TRBJ2-1	.	.	TRBV28	CASSPVGRGPYNEQFF	TGTGCCAGCAGTCCCGTGGGGCGGGGACCCTACAATGAGCAGTTCTTC
15	TRBJ1-1	TRBD1	once	TRBV9	CASSDTGTGSAEAFF	TGTGCCAGCAGCGATACCGGGACAGGGAGCGCTGAAGCTTTCTTT
11	TRBJ2-7	.	.	TRBV30	CAWSDSDEQYF	TGTGCCTGGAGTGATTCCGACGAGCAGTACTTC
11	TRBJ2-6	.	.	TRBV2	CASVGANVLTF	TGTGCCAGCGTTGGGGCCAACGTCCTGACTTTC
15	TRBJ2-1	.	.	TRBV4-1	CASSPHGGSYNEQFF	TGCGCCAGCAGCCCCCACGGGGGATCATACAATGAGCAGTTCTTC
16	TRBJ2-2	.	once	TRBV10-3	CAISSIGAANTGELFF	TGTGCCATCAGTTCGATAGGCGCAGCGAACACCGGGGAGCTGTTTTTT
16	TRBJ2-1	TRBD2	.	TRBV14	CASSLRTSGPYNEQFF	TGTGCCAGCAGCCTCCGGACTAGCGGGCCCTACAATGAGCAGTTCTTC
15	TRBJ2-7	TRBD2	few	TRBV6-5	CASSYGSGRRYEQYF	TGTGCCAGCAGTTACGGTAGCGGGAGGAGGTACGAGCAGTACTTC
19	TRBJ2-4	.	.	TRBV28	CASSTAAGTDYIAKNIQYF	TGTGCCAGCAGTACCGCCGCCGGGACTGATTATATAGCCAAAAACATTCAGTACTTC
11	TRBJ1-2	.	.	TRBV20-1	CSAQGWGGYTF	TGCAGTGCCCAAGGGTGGGGAGGCTACACCTTC
12	TRBJ1-2	.	.	TRBV6-1	CASRIGNYGYTF	TGTGCCAGCAGGATTGGAAACTATGGCTACACCTTC
15	TRBJ2-3	.	.	TRBV28	CASSLLTDRTDTQYF	TGTGCCAGCAGTTTATTAACTGACCGCACAGATACGCAGTATTTT
13	TRBJ2-7	TRBD2	.	TRBV7-9	CASSGTTTYEQYF	TGTGCCAGCAGCGGGACTACTACCTACGAGCAGTACTTC
13	TRBJ1-1	.	.	TRBV20-1	CSAREVSGAEAFF	TGCAGTGCCCGCGAGGTTAGTGGCGCTGAAGCTTTCTTT
13	TRBJ1-1	.	few	TRBV12-5	CASGLGGNTEAFF	TGTGCTAGTGGTTTGGGCGGGAACACTGAAGCTTTCTTT
15	TRBJ2-7	.	.	TRBV7-4	CASSLRRLATYEQYF	TGTGCCAGCAGCTTAAGGAGGCTCGCTACCTACGAGCAGTACTTC
14	TRBJ2-1	.	.	TRBV5-1	CASSLDSLGNEQFF	TGCGCCAGCAGCCTCGACAGTCTTGGCAATGAGCAGTTCTTC
15	TRBJ2-1	.	.	TRBV9	CASSVPEGFYNEQFF	TGTGCCAGCAGCGTACCTGAGGGGTTTTACAATGAGCAGTTCTTC
13	TRBJ2-7	.	.	TRBV13	CASSDGGSYEQYF	TGTGCCAGCAGCGACGGGGGCTCCTACGAGCAGTACTTC
15	TRBJ2-2	TRBD2	.	TRBV14	CASSLLAMYTGELFF	TGTGCCAGCAGCTTACTAGCGATGTACACCGGGGAGCTGTTTTTT
16	TRBJ1-4	.	once	TRBV7-9	CASSVMRGESDEKLFF	TGTGCCAGCAGCGTTATGAGGGGGGAGTCCGATGAAAAACTGTTTTTT
14	TRBJ1-1	.	once	TRBV27	CACTQGGGLTEAFF	TGTGCCTGCACCCAAGGGGGGGGGCTCACTGAAGCTTTCTTT
16	TRBJ2-4	.	once	TRBV12-3/TRBV12-4	CASNRHSGIAKNIQYF	TGTGCCAGCAACCGACACTCGGGGATAGCCAAAAACATTCAGTACTTC
16	TRBJ2-5	TRBD2	.	TRBV10-3	CAISEPLAGVGETQYF	TGTGCCATCAGTGAGCCCCTAGCGGGAGTGGGAGAGACCCAGTACTTC
14	TRBJ1-2	.	.	TRBV19	CASSPRQLNYGYTF	TGTGCCAGTAGTCCCCGACAGCTAAACTATGGCTACACCTTC
15	TRBJ1-1	.	.	TRBV7-9	CASSLIQGVNTEAFF	TGTGCCAGCAGCTTGATACAGGGAGTGAACACTGAAGCTTTCTTT
15	TRBJ2-5	TRBD1	.	TRBV7-9	CASSFRTGGQETQYF	TGTGCCAGCAGTTTTAGAACAGGGGGCCAGGAGACCCAGTACTTC
16	TRBJ1-2	.	once	TRBV27	CASSSAGGRGGYGYTF	TGTGCCAGCAGTTCCGCCGGCGGCAGGGGCGGGTATGGCTACACCTTC
14	TRBJ2-7	TRBD2	.	TRBV27	CASKIAGFFHEQYF	TGTGCCAGCAAGATAGCGGGATTCTTCCACGAGCAGTACTTC
11	TRBJ2-7	.	.	TRBV29-1	CSVVRSYEQYF	TGCAGCGTTGTCCGATCCTACGAGCAGTACTTC
11	TRBJ1-3	.	.	TRBV12-3/TRBV12-4	CASSLGGPIYF	TGTGCCAGCAGTTTAGGGGGCCCCATATATTTT
13	TRBJ1-1	.	.	TRBV7-6	CASSSGPRTEAFF	TGTGCCAGCAGCTCGGGACCGCGCACTGAAGCTTTCTTT
12	TRBJ2-2	.	once	TRBV4-2	CASRLYTGELFF	TGTGCCAGCAGACTATACACCGGGGAGCTGTTTTTT
13	TRBJ2-1	.	.	TRBV9	CASSVETSNEQFF	TGTGCCAGCAGCGTAGAAACCAGCAATGAGCAGTTCTTC
15	TRBJ1-1	.	.	TRBV13	CASSGGGSLNTEAFF	TGTGCCAGCAGCGGAGGAGGGAGTTTGAACACTGAAGCTTTCTTT